The sequence of this T cell receptor beta chain was determined in a study of regulatory T cells in long-lasting Graves disease. Whole-study results and caveats: Persistent disease samples used TRBV28, TRBJ1-2 and TRBJ2-5 preferentially.

Concerning this clonotype: Its antigen is as yet unknown.

Time point reported: newly diagnosed GD, antithyroid drugs for less than 3 months. PBMCs provided the RNA from which the TCR library was made. Patients were from an endocrinology department in Xi'an, China. To make TCR beta libraries, researchers used iRepertoire HTBI primers and Arm-PCR of CDR3 regions. TCRdb reprocessed the multiplex PCR reads via MiXCR and lists one record per CDR3 protein. Of 400,000 to 500,000 distinct CDR3 sequences listed, around 17% were seen once; the top ten hold 23%. Germline loops: CDR1 KGHDR, CDR2 SFDVKD. The CDR3 length is 18 residues. After removal of 4 bases from V and 0 bases from J, the junction contained 6 bases not matched to a gene. These sequences were also reported in another study, on T cells in Graves' hyperthyroidism and ophthalmopathy.

The rearrangement uses TRBV24-1 and TRBJ2-1; the match to TRBD2 covers 12 bases. The sequence was collected from a woman between 18 and 29 years old with Graves disease. The sample here was peripheral blood mononuclear cells (PBMCs), taken at new diagnosis, from a patient treated with antithyroid drugs. DNA of the CDR3: TGTGCCACCAGTGACTCCCTGACTAGCGGGAGCTCCTACAATGAGCAGTTCTTC. Translating gives CATSDSLTSGSSYNEQFF.